The 21 T cell receptor beta chains in this list originate from one sample, sequenced in a study of Ad26.COV2.S vaccination and SARS-CoV-2 variants. Sequenced by immunoSEQ multiplex PCR; TCRdb stores in-frame clones only, minus some. Of roughly 300,000 clones in the sample, 85% to 90% were seen once. Treatment defined: around 19 received Ad26.COV2.S at low or high dose, single or two shots; 5 received placebo; per-sample allocation not given. All samples were drawn on day 63, counting from the first vaccine or placebo injection. Sequenced here: peripheral blood, sampled in a trial of Ad26.COV2.S vaccine versus placebo. These receptors came from a person aged 18 to 65 who received the Ad26.COV2.S COVID-19 vaccine or a placebo.

V gene TRBV19 combines with J gene TRBJ2-5; the match to TRBD1 covers 7 bases. Germline V gene data show CDR1 as LNHDA and CDR2 as SQIVND (reference sequence). This CDR3 spans 13 amino acids. Trimming removed 5 bases from V and 5 bases from J; junction bases left unmatched: 5. CDR3 DNA: TGTGCCAGTAGTCGACAGGGATTGGAGACCCAGTACTTC. Encoded protein: CASSRQGLETQYF. Supplemented by reference TRBV19 and TRBJ2-5, the full variable domain reads DGGITQSPKYLFRKEGQNVTLSCEQNLNHDAMYWYRQDPGQGLRLIYYSQIVNDFQKGDIAEGYSVSREKKESFPLTVTSAQKNPTAFYLCASSRQGLETQYFGPGTRLLVL.

The chain recombines TRBV10-1 with TRBJ2-1; TRBD1 might be the D (6 bases). CDR1 is WNHNN, CDR2 SYGVQD, per germline (reference sequence). The V end was cut by 4 bases, the J end by 7 bases, with 14 bases between. There are 14 residues in the CDR3. The chain's CDR3 is CASSALGDTNEQFF. The CDR3 region has the DNA TGCGCCAGCAGTGCTCTAGGGGACACGAATGAGCAGTTCTTC.

The J gene is TRBJ1-5, the V gene TRBV20-1; weak D call: TRBD1 (5 bases). Germline V gives CDR1 DFQATT, CDR2 SNEGSKA (reference sequence). CDR3 size: 12 residues. V was trimmed by 3 bases and J by 5 bases, leaving 8 bases between them. Written as DNA, the CDR3 is TGCAGTGCTAGTCGAGGGGATCAGCCCCAGCATTTT. Amino acid sequence: CSASRGDQPQHF.

This rearrangement joins TRBV7-8 to TRBJ1-5; D uncertain. In germline, CDR1 is SGHVS, CDR2 FQNEAQ. Trimming stripped 6 bases from V and 4 bases from J, with 10 bases between. The length of the CDR3 is 13 residues. The CDR3 protein is CASSLDGNQPQHF. The CDR3 DNA follows: TGTGCCAGCAGTCTGGACGGAAATCAGCCCCAGCATTTT.

V usage is TRBV2 and J usage is TRBJ1-1, with D tentatively TRBD1 (6 bases). Germline CDR1 SNHLY, CDR2 FYNNEI. V lost 0 bases and J lost 7, with 18 bases in between. The CDR3 runs to 16 residues. The CDR3 bases are TGTGCCAGCAGTGAAGCGAAGGGGGGGGAGAACGGTGAAGCTTTCTTT. Its translation is CASSEAKGGENGEAFF.

The chain joins TRBV18 to TRBJ1-1; tentatively, D is TRBD1 (5 bases). The CDR3 spans 15 residues. CDR1 and CDR2 from the germline V gene are KGHSH and LQKENI. V was clipped by 3 bases and J by 1 base, with 12 bases between them. CDR3 residues: CASSPLDSSNTEAFF. In DNA, the CDR3 is TGTGCCAGCTCACCGTTAGACAGCTCGAACACTGAAGCTTTCTTT.

There are a few counts of this clone. This chain uses TRBV19 with TRBJ2-7; D is uncertain. The germline V and J ends were trimmed by 4 bases and 0 bases, with 13 bases remaining between them. The CDR3 length is 15 residues. The germline V gene has CDR1 LNHDA and CDR2 SQIVND (reference sequence). As DNA, the CDR3 is TGTGCCAGTAGTACCACGGACGGTTACTCCTACGAGCAGTACTTC. Residues: CASSTTDGYSYEQYF.

The CDR3 coding sequence is TGTGCCACCAGCAGAGATATCAGCTTGGGGGAGACCCAGTACTTC. Encoded protein: CATSRDISLGETQYF. J is TRBJ2-5 and V is TRBV15; D gene ambiguous. The CDR3 extends over 15 amino acids. CDR1 and CDR2 from the germline V gene are LNHNV and YYDKDF (reference sequence). Trimming stripped 0 bases from V and 5 bases from J, with 13 bases between.

This clone was seen a single time. The chain links TRBV7-9 to TRBJ2-7; no clear D gene. V lost 3 bases, J lost 0 bases, and 6 bases lay in between. The CDR3 consists of 13 residues. CDR1 SEHNR and CDR2 FQNEAQ come from the germline V gene (reference sequence). CDR3 nucleotide sequence: TGTGCCAGCAGCTTCTACAACTCCTACGAGCAGTACTTC. This codes for CASSFYNSYEQYF.

The V gene is TRBV19, the J gene TRBJ1-1, with 12 bases lining up with TRBD1. The CDR3 is 16 amino acids. The germline CDR1 and CDR2 sequences are LNHDA and SQIVND (reference sequence). V dropped 6 bases and J dropped 6; count of bases not matched to a gene: 11. CDR3 DNA: TGTGCCAGTAGAGACCGGGACAGGGGGCCTGCCTCTGAAGCTTTCTTT. Protein sequence: CASRDRDRGPASEAFF.

The table lists this clone with a count of one. The V gene is TRBV10-3, the J gene TRBJ2-7; D may match TRBD1 or TRBD2 (5 bases each). This CDR3 contains 13 residues. CDR1 and CDR2 from the germline V gene are ENHRY and SYGVKD. Trimming cost V 10 bases and J 1 base, with 14 bases left between them. The CDR3 region is CATSEGHSYEQYF. DNA of the CDR3: TGTGCCACCTCCGAGGGGCATTCCTACGAGCAGTACTTC.

The V gene is TRBV4-1, the J gene TRBJ1-1; the D is unclear. Germline V lookup: CDR1 MGHRA, CDR2 YSYEKL. CDR3 length: 14 amino acids. V lost 3 bases, J lost 6 bases, and 14 bases lay in between. The CDR3 sequence: CASSHLRAGAEAFF. CDR3 coding DNA: TGCGCCAGCAGCCACCTTAGGGCTGGGGCTGAAGCTTTCTTT.

The chain employs TRBV24-1 and TRBJ1-5, with 8 bases identical to TRBD1. This CDR3 contains 16 residues. J lost 5 bases, V lost 4 bases, and 9 bases had no gene match. Germline V gene lookup returns CDR1 KGHDR and CDR2 SFDVKD. The CDR3 nucleotides are TGTGCCACCAGTGAGGCAGGGGGCATCAGGGATCAGCCCCAGCATTTT. This translates into CATSEAGGIRDQPQHF.

This clone was seen just once. This chain uses TRBV5-1 with TRBJ2-2; no clear D gene. Trimming removed 3 bases from V and 1 base from J, with 7 bases in between. CDR3 size: 14 residues. Germline V lookup: CDR1 SGHRS, CDR2 YFSETQ. CDR3 residues: CASSSSENTGELFF. For the CDR3, the DNA is TGCGCCAGCAGCTCGTCAGAGAACACCGGGGAGCTGTTTTTT.

Comments on this clone: A read error may be the cause here, since a much bigger clone is one base away. CDR3: CAIREGGGSYEQYF. CDR3 nucleotide sequence: TGTGCCATCCGTGAGGGGGGGGGCTCCTACGAGCAGTACTTC. This chain uses TRBV10-3 with TRBJ2-7; D possibly corresponds to TRBD2 (7 bases). Germline V gene lookup returns CDR1 ENHRY and CDR2 SYGVKD. The CDR3 totals 14 residues.

The rearrangement joins TRBV7-3 to TRBJ2-1; a weak D match, TRBD2 (5 bases). Germline CDR1 is SGHTA and CDR2 is FQGTGA. The V gene lost 1 base and the J gene lost 6 bases, with 7 bases spanning the gap. This CDR3 is built from 13 residues. DNA of the CDR3: TGTGCCAGCAGCTTAAGCGAGGGCAATGAGCAGTTCTTC. As protein: CASSLSEGNEQFF. The full variable domain, its missing parts supplied by reference TRBV7-3 and TRBJ2-1, is GAGVSQTPSNKVTEKGKYVELRCDPISGHTALYWYRQSLGQGPEFLIYFQGTGAADDSGLPNDRFFAVRPEGSVSTLKIQRTERGDSAVYLCASSLSEGNEQFFGPGTRLTVL.

The rearrangement joins TRBV5-5 to TRBJ2-5; D might be TRBD2 (6 bases). The CDR3 totals 14 residues. Germline V lookup: CDR1 SGHKS, CDR2 YYEKEE (reference sequence). Trimming left V 4 bases short and J 5 bases short, with 15 bases between. The chain's CDR3 is CASSPGRGRETQYF. The CDR3 coding sequence is TGTGCCAGCAGCCCCGGACGGGGGAGGGAGACCCAGTACTTC.

This clone was observed a single time. V and J are TRBV18 and TRBJ1-2; D remains ambiguous. CDR1 is KGHSH, CDR2 LQKENI, per germline. Deletions cut 3 bases from V and 0 bases from J, with 5 bases between. The CDR3 is 13 residues long. For the CDR3, the DNA is TGTGCCAGCTCACCGTCTCCTAACTATGGCTACACCTTC. Translation gives CASSPSPNYGYTF.

CDR3 sequence (DNA): TGTGCCAGCAGCAAAGGGACGGGGGGTCAAGAGACCCAGTACTTC. Its translation is CASSKGTGGQETQYF. V usage is TRBV21-1 and J usage is TRBJ2-5; whether TRBD2, the table's D call, matches the DNA was not checked. TRBV21-1 is a pseudogene. This CDR3 is built from 15 residues.

The chain couples TRBV7-7 to TRBJ2-1; TRBD2 might be the D (5 bases). Germline CDR1 and CDR2: SSHAT and FNYEAQ (reference sequence). The CDR3 extends over 13 amino acids. V lost 3 bases to trimming and J lost 5 bases, with 8 bases between them. This CDR3 reads CASSLDFNNEQFF. CDR3 coding DNA: TGTGCCAGCAGCTTGGACTTCAACAATGAGCAGTTCTTC.

CDR3 DNA: TGCGCCAGCAGTGGTGGGCGGACAGCTTCTTCCTACGAGCAGTACTTC. The encoded protein is CASSGGRTASSYEQYF. This chain joins TRBV10-2 and TRBJ2-7; D is perhaps TRBD1 (6 bases). Between the trimmed V and J ends, which lost 4 bases and 1 base, there was a span of 17 bases. The CDR3 runs 16 residues. In germline, CDR1 is WSHSY, CDR2 SAAADI.